This T cell receptor (beta chain) is drawn from a study of T cell responses to AZD1222 COVID-19 vaccine. Points from the study as a whole: Only five to seven AZD1222 recipients tested seropositive at baseline.

Assay used: immunoSEQ multiplex PCR; TCRdb lists only in-frame clones, some missing. The repertoire holds approximately 26,000 clones, with under 90% as singletons. Concerning this clone: Antigen: not known.

Sample: peripheral blood, taken on day 0 of AZD1222 vaccination. The clonotype was recovered from an adult in good health.

The CDR3 loop is CSVGRGNNYGYTF. The CDR3 bases are TGCAGCGTTGGGAGGGGCAATAACTATGGCTACACCTTC. The chain carries TRBV29-1 and TRBJ1-2, with D possibly TRBD1 on 5 matching bases. Germline V CDR1 and CDR2: SQVTM, ANQGSEA. The length of the CDR3 is 13 residues. V was cut by 4 bases and J by 1 base, with 10 bases left in between.